Below are 5 T cell receptor beta chains sequenced from a single sample in a study of blood T cell repertoires in COVID-19 (dated by TCRdb to 2020 to 2022). The library was obtained by the immunoSEQ multiplex PCR assay. The source is immuneACCESS, and TCRdb retained only in-frame sequences with V and J called. Part of the clones is not carried over; for the studies checked, unresolved V genes explain less than half of this, and the remainder is unexplained. The sample contains 200,000 to 250,000 clones, 84% of them found a single time. The ten largest account for about 9.7% of the sample. The sequenced sample consisted of peripheral blood. All receptors come from a man aged 50 to 60 with active or convalescent COVID-19.

The chain combines TRBV6-2 or TRBV6-3 with TRBJ1-2; tentative D call: TRBD1 (6 bases). V lost 6 bases and J lost 4, with 18 bases in between. Germline CDR1 MNHEY, CDR2 SVGEGT. The CDR3 spans 15 residues. The CDR3 DNA is TGTGCCAGCAGCGGTAGCCAGGGGTTGAGCTATGGCTACACCTTC. Protein: CASSGSQGLSYGYTF.

The rearrangement uses TRBV19 and TRBJ2-2; D remains ambiguous. The length of the CDR3 is 13 residues. The germline V gene has CDR1 LNHDA and CDR2 SQIVND (reference sequence). V lost 9 bases to trimming and J lost 2 bases, with 10 bases between them. The CDR3 DNA is TGTGCCAGCCAGACTCGTAACACCGGGGAGCTGTTTTTT. Translating it yields CASQTRNTGELFF.

The chain uses TRBV7-2 and TRBJ1-2, with D tentatively TRBD1 (5 bases). This CDR3 spans 14 amino acids. CDR1 and CDR2 from the germline V gene are SGHTA and FQGNSA. Trimming removed 5 bases from V and 5 bases from J, with 15 bases in between. DNA of the CDR3: TGTGCCAGCAGCGCGGGGCCTCTCTCTTATGGCTACACCTTC. Its protein is CASSAGPLSYGYTF.

V is TRBV18 and J is TRBJ2-7; a possible D gene is TRBD1 (6 bases). Per germline, CDR1 KGHSH and CDR2 LQKENI. Between the trimmed V and J ends, which lost 3 bases and 6 bases, there was a span of 18 bases. The CDR3 totals 15 residues. The CDR3 protein is CASSPRQGSLGEQYF. CDR3 coding DNA: TGTGCCAGCTCACCCCGGCAGGGGAGTTTGGGCGAGCAGTACTTC. Full variable domain (outside the CDR3, taken from reference TRBV18 and TRBJ2-7): NAGVMQNPRHLVRRRGQEARLRCSPMKGHSHVYWYRQLPEEGLKFMVYLQKENIIDESGMPKERFSAEFPKEGPSILRIQQVVRGDSAAYFCASSPRQGSLGEQYFGPGTRLTVT.

This clone was seen more than once but under ten times. V and J are TRBV9 and TRBJ1-1; D gene unclear. The CDR3 covers 14 residues. With 4 bases removed from V and 1 base from J, the gap between germline ends came to 11 bases. Germline CDR1 and CDR2: SGDLS and YYNGEE. The CDR3 coding sequence is TGTGCCAGCAGCCCCGATGACACGAACACTGAAGCTTTCTTT. Translating gives CASSPDDTNTEAFF.